This T cell receptor (beta chain) was documented in a study of T-cell reconstitution after alpha-beta-depleted transplantation in children. The study's findings and limits: Among T cells one year after transplant, newly produced cells accounted for most counts and diversity.

Germline V lookup: CDR1 LGHNA, CDR2 YNFKEQ. CDR3 length equals 19 residues. V dropped 5 bases and J dropped 0; count of bases not matched to a gene: 14. This clonotype was recorded once. Its target is not known. It was with unique molecular identifiers that the TCRbeta library was prepared. TCRdb analysed the PCR reads with MiXCR anew, one entry per CDR3 protein. The table has 450,000 to 550,000 distinct CDR3 sequences, roughly 10% seen once. This specimen was PBMCs, mostly from graft donor cells, taken 180 days after TCRalphabeta/CD19-depleted stem cell transplant. This chain links TRBV4-2 with TRBJ2-1, with 9 positions matching TRBD2. The clonotype comes from a female patient aged 2-9 years who had a stem cell transplant for aplastic anemia, so the T cells may come from the graft donor. CDR3 sequence (DNA): TGTGCCAGCAGCGCTGGAGGGGCTAGCGGGGTGAGCTCCTACAATGAGCAGTTCTTC. Protein: CASSAGGASGVSSYNEQFF.